The 28 T cell receptor beta chains below all came from one sample that was sequenced in a study of OX40 agonist ivuxolimab in advanced cancers. Sequencing was performed with immunoSEQ multiplex PCR; in TCRdb, only in-frame clones are kept and a portion is missing. The profile covers some 10,000 clones, with around four fifths appearing a single time and 9.2% taken by the ten largest. Here the sequenced sample was CD4+ or CD8+ T cells sorted from blood, taken in a trial of the OX40 agonist ivuxolimab. The receptors shown here come from an adult with an advanced solid tumor such as melanoma, head and neck, liver or kidney cancer.

V is TRBV6-1 and J is TRBJ1-1; tentative D call: TRBD1 (6 bases). This CDR3 spans 14 amino acids. From germline, CDR1 is MNHNS and CDR2 SASEGT. V was pared by 6 bases and J by 4 bases, with 15 bases between. The CDR3 region is CASSRKTGLTEAFF. The CDR3 DNA sequence: TGTGCCAGCAGCCGGAAAACAGGGCTCACTGAAGCTTTCTTT.

About this clone: Other DNA sequences from this sample encode an identical CDR3 as well. V usage is TRBV19 and J usage is TRBJ1-1, with TRBD1 as a possible D gene (5 bases). CDR1 LNHDA and CDR2 SQIVND come from the germline V gene (reference sequence). The length of the CDR3 is 14 residues. Trimming cost V 3 bases and J 4 bases, with 12 bases left between them. The CDR3 coding sequence is TGTGCCAGTAGTATTGGCGGGCAGGGCACTGAAGCTTTCTTT. This codes for CASSIGGQGTEAFF.

This rearrangement joins TRBV5-1 to TRBJ1-5, with D possibly TRBD1 on 6 matching bases. V dropped 0 bases and J dropped 4 bases, with 8 bases sitting between them. The CDR3 is 14 residues long. CDR1 is SGHRS and CDR2 is YFSETQ in the germline V gene. CDR3 sequence (DNA): TGCGCCAGCAGCTTGGAAGGGGGGAATCAGCCCCAGCATTTT. Its protein product is CASSLEGGNQPQHF.

The rearrangement joins TRBV18 to TRBJ2-1, with 7 bases lining up with TRBD1. Trimming took 5 bases from V and 2 from J; bases not matched to a gene: 9. The V gene's germline CDR1 is KGHSH and CDR2 LQKENI. This CDR3 is 16 amino acids long. DNA for the CDR3: TGTGCCAGCTCAAGATCGACAGGGACGACCTACAATGAGCAGTTCTTC. It yields the protein CASSRSTGTTYNEQFF.

The chain links TRBV27 to TRBJ1-1; possible D gene TRBD1, 5 bases. The CDR3 length is 12 residues. Trimming took 5 bases from V and 2 from J, leaving 6 bases between them. CDR1 is MNHEY and CDR2 is SMNVEV in the germline V gene (reference sequence). CDR3 in amino acids: CASSRDNTEAFF. The CDR3 DNA sequence: TGTGCCAGCAGTAGGGACAACACTGAAGCTTTCTTT.

The rearrangement joins TRBV19 to TRBJ1-5; D remains unclear. Germline V gene sequence: CDR1 LNHDA, CDR2 SQIVND (reference sequence). Trimming removed 3 bases at V and 6 bases at J, with 12 bases between. The CDR3 has 14 residues. The CDR3 DNA sequence: TGTGCCAGTAGTATCCCGGAAAAATTTCAGCCCCAGCATTTT. Translation gives CASSIPEKFQPQHF.

In the case of this clone: Other DNA sequences from this sample encode an identical CDR3 as well. The V and J genes are TRBV27 and TRBJ2-5, with D perhaps matching TRBD1 (5 bases). This CDR3 has 13 residues. Germline V gives CDR1 MNHEY, CDR2 SMNVEV (reference sequence). V was shortened by 4 bases and J by 1 base, with 7 bases between the two germline ends. The chain's CDR3 is CASSWTSQETQYF. For the CDR3, the DNA is TGTGCCAGCAGTTGGACATCCCAAGAGACCCAGTACTTC.

This clone was observed a few times. The chain employs TRBV7-9 and TRBJ2-4, with D possibly being TRBD1 (6 bases). V was clipped by 5 bases and J by 2 bases, with 13 bases between them. The CDR3 runs to 15 residues. Germline-derived CDR1 and CDR2 are SEHNR and FQNEAQ (reference sequence). The CDR3 bases are TGTGCCAGCAGCCACCCACAGGGTACCAAAAACATTCAGTACTTC. Residues: CASSHPQGTKNIQYF.

This clone was observed a single time. V is TRBV6-5 and J is TRBJ2-2; weak D call: TRBD2 (5 bases). The CDR3 spans 12 residues. The V gene lost 7 bases and the J gene lost 8 bases, with 11 bases spanning the gap. Per the germline V gene, CDR1 is MNHEY and CDR2 is SVGAGI. The chain's CDR3 is CASTVRGGELFF. DNA of the CDR3: TGTGCCAGCACTGTTCGAGGGGGGGAGCTGTTTTTT.

This chain links TRBV5-6 with TRBJ2-7, with a possible D match to TRBD1 (5 bases). CDR3 length: 15 amino acids. The V gene's germline CDR1 is SGHDT and CDR2 YYEEEE. V lost 3 bases and J lost 2, with 15 bases in between. The CDR3 region has the DNA TGTGCCAGCAGCTCCCCACCCACGGACACCTACGAGCAGTACTTC. Translating gives CASSSPPTDTYEQYF.

V usage is TRBV11-2 and J usage is TRBJ2-7; tentative D call: TRBD1 (6 bases). CDR1 SGHAT and CDR2 FQNNGV come from the germline V gene. The CDR3 contains 15 residues. V lost 5 bases and J lost 2, with 16 bases in between. The CDR3 DNA reads TGTGCCAGCAGCGCCTGGGGACAAACAGCCTACGAGCAGTACTTC. This encodes CASSAWGQTAYEQYF.

This clone was seen once. The rearrangement uses TRBV13 and TRBJ2-2, with D uncertain. Trimming left V 1 base short and J 3 bases short, with 0 bases between. The CDR3 is 12 amino acids. Per the germline V gene, CDR1 is PRHDT and CDR2 is FYEKMQ (reference sequence). This chain's CDR3 is CASSLDTGELFF. In nucleotides, the CDR3 is TGTGCCAGCAGCTTAGACACCGGGGAGCTGTTTTTT.

The chain couples TRBV9 to TRBJ1-3; a weak D match, TRBD1 (5 bases). This CDR3 is built from 15 residues. The ends were cut back, 3 bases at V and 0 bases at J, with 10 bases in the middle. CDR1 is SGDLS, CDR2 YYNGEE, per germline. The CDR3 reads CASSADSLSGNTIYF. The CDR3 DNA is TGTGCCAGCAGCGCCGACAGTCTCTCTGGAAACACCATATATTTT.

This clone was picked up one time. V is TRBV7-3 and J is TRBJ2-3; no reliable D call. CDR3 length equals 14 residues. The V gene lost 6 bases and the J gene lost 0 bases, with 10 bases spanning the gap. Germline loops: CDR1 SGHTA, CDR2 FQGTGA. CDR3 protein: CASSAASSTDTQYF. CDR3 bases: TGTGCCAGCAGTGCGGCATCAAGCACAGATACGCAGTATTTT.

This chain connects TRBV30 to TRBJ2-7; TRBD1 is a possible D gene (6 bases). This CDR3 is built from 14 residues. Germline CDR1 reads GTSNPN; CDR2 reads SVGIG (reference sequence). Trimming stripped 5 bases from V and 2 bases from J, with 16 bases between. In DNA form, the CDR3 reads TGTGCCTGGGACTCAGGGGTAGTCCCCTACGAGCAGTACTTC. Its translation is CAWDSGVVPYEQYF.

The J gene is TRBJ2-7, the V gene TRBV5-5; D could derive from TRBD1 or TRBD2 (7 bases each). The germline V gene encodes CDR1 SGHKS and CDR2 YYEKEE (reference sequence). V was shortened by 4 bases and J by 6 bases, with 20 bases between the two germline ends. This CDR3 region has 15 residues. CDR3 DNA sequence: TGTGCCAGCAGCCGCTCGACAGGGAGGGAGGTCGAGCAGTACTTC. This encodes CASSRSTGREVEQYF.

J is TRBJ2-7 and V is TRBV2; D remains ambiguous. Germline V CDR1 and CDR2: SNHLY, FYNNEI. The CDR3 totals 12 residues. V lost 6 bases, J lost 4 bases, and 10 bases lay in between. In DNA, the CDR3 is TGTGCCAGCAGCTTATTGAGTTACGAGCAGTACTTC. This encodes CASSLLSYEQYF.

The V call is TRBV7-9, the J call TRBJ1-1; 9 bases are shared with TRBD1. Losses at the gene ends were 3 bases for V and 0 bases for J; bases not matched to a gene: 5. The CDR3 covers 16 residues. From germline, CDR1 is SEHNR and CDR2 FQNEAQ (reference sequence). The CDR3 DNA is TGTGCCAGCAGCTTCACAGGGGGCTACTTGAACACTGAAGCTTTCTTT. This encodes CASSFTGGYLNTEAFF.

The genes are TRBV4-1 and TRBJ2-3; 8 bases are a match to TRBD2. CDR3 length: 16 amino acids. The ends lost 3 bases at V and 6 bases at J; junction bases unmatched: 11. Germline V gene data show CDR1 as MGHRA and CDR2 as YSYEKL. The CDR3 loop reads CASSQVTSGSRDTQYF. The CDR3 region has the DNA TGCGCCAGCAGCCAGGTCACTAGCGGTAGCAGGGATACGCAGTATTTT.

This clone was observed a single time. The J gene is TRBJ1-6, the V gene TRBV5-1; 10 bases map to TRBD1. Germline V CDR1 and CDR2: SGHRS, YFSETQ. The CDR3 sequence is 15 residues long. The trim removed 4 bases at V and 10 bases at J, leaving 8 bases unmatched. CDR3 DNA: TGCGCCAGCAGCCCTTTTGGGACAGGGGAGTCACCCCTCCACTTT. Encoded protein: CASSPFGTGESPLHF.

The J gene is TRBJ1-1, the V gene TRBV7-6; D ambiguous. Germline V gives CDR1 SGHVS, CDR2 FNYEAQ. Trimming shortened V by 5 bases and J by 4 bases, and 11 bases separated the two germline ends. The CDR3 covers 13 residues. CDR3 amino acids: CASSPGLGTEAFF. CDR3 sequence (DNA): TGTGCCAGCAGCCCCGGGTTAGGCACTGAAGCTTTCTTT. Full variable domain (outside the CDR3, taken from reference TRBV7-6 and TRBJ1-1): GAGVSQSPRYKVTKRGQDVALRCDPISGHVSLYWYRQALGQGPEFLTYFNYEAQQDKSGLPNDRFSAERPEGSISTLTIQRTEQRDSAMYRCASSPGLGTEAFFGQGTRLTVV.

The CDR3 DNA sequence: TGCGCCAGCAGTGTTAGCGTGTCCCCGGAGAACACCGGGGAGCTGTTTTTT. Encoded protein: CASSVSVSPENTGELFF. The chain has TRBV10-1 and TRBJ2-2; D perhaps matches TRBD2 (5 bases). Per the germline V gene, CDR1 is WNHNN and CDR2 is SYGVQD (reference sequence). The CDR3 runs to 17 residues. The V gene lost 4 bases and the J gene lost 1 base, with 16 bases spanning the gap.

The chain is built from TRBV7-2 and TRBJ1-1; 8 nucleotides align to TRBD1. Germline assignment: CDR1 SGHTA and CDR2 FQGNSA. The CDR3 has 15 amino acids. Trimming took 2 bases from V and 7 from J; bases not matched to a gene: 9. The CDR3 nucleotides are TGTGCCAGCAGCTTATTCCAGGGGGCGATACTTGAAGCTTTCTTT. Protein product: CASSLFQGAILEAFF.

The V gene is TRBV19, the J gene TRBJ1-1; D not resolved. Per germline, CDR1 LNHDA and CDR2 SQIVND (reference sequence). The CDR3 sequence is 13 residues long. Trimming shortened V by 5 bases and J by 1 base, and 8 bases separated the two germline ends. The CDR3 DNA is TGTGCCAGTAGTCTGACACCGAACACTGAAGCTTTCTTT. Amino acids: CASSLTPNTEAFF. Filled out from reference TRBV19 and TRBJ1-1, the complete variable domain reads DGGITQSPKYLFRKEGQNVTLSCEQNLNHDAMYWYRQDPGQGLRLIYYSQIVNDFQKGDIAEGYSVSREKKESFPLTVTSAQKNPTAFYLCASSLTPNTEAFFGQGTRLTVV.

About this clone itself: Its ends do not fully match the called genes, so a read error is possible. This chain connects TRBV6-6 to TRBJ2-1; D not certain. Germline assignment: CDR1 MNHNY and CDR2 SVGAGI (reference sequence). The length of the CDR3 is 14 residues. DNA for the CDR3: TGTGCCAGCACTTACTCCCCAGACTACAATGAGCAGTTCTTC. Translated: CASTYSPDYNEQFF.

This chain links TRBV12-5 with TRBJ2-1; 11 bases align to TRBD2. The length of the CDR3 is 16 residues. Trimming at V came to 6 bases and at J to 7 bases, leaving 11 bases not matched to a gene. Germline values: CDR1 LGHNT, CDR2 FRNRAP. CDR3 nucleotides: TGTGCTAGTGGCCTGCCAGGTAGCGGGGGGGCGAATGAGCAGTTCTTC. Its protein product is CASGLPGSGGANEQFF.

This clone showed up just once. The chain joins TRBV6-5 to TRBJ1-5; D ambiguous. Per the germline V gene, CDR1 is MNHEY and CDR2 is SVGAGI. Trimming stripped 4 bases from V and 1 base from J, with 11 bases between. This CDR3 has 15 amino acids. This CDR3 reads CASSSHSGSNQPQHF. CDR3 DNA: TGTGCCAGCAGTTCCCATTCGGGGAGCAATCAGCCCCAGCATTTT.

This chain uses TRBV19 with TRBJ2-2; D is undetermined. CDR3 length: 16 residues. Germline CDR1 is LNHDA and CDR2 is SQIVND (reference sequence). The V and J ends lost 7 bases and 0 bases respectively, with 15 bases between them. The CDR3 nucleotides are TGTGCCAGTAATGCCGATCGCGATACGAACACCGGGGAGCTGTTTTTT. Residues: CASNADRDTNTGELFF.